The 26 T cell receptor beta chains reported below all come from one sample, sequenced in a study of T cells after posttransplantation cyclophosphamide. Sequencing used immunoSEQ multiplex PCR; TCRdb keeps in-frame clones, though not all of them. Of about 16,000 clones in the sample, around 87% were seen once. Controls had myeloablative marrow grafts with methotrexate and calcineurin inhibitor, sampled at 1 year. The sample in question was PBMCs, obtained after an allogeneic stem cell transplant with a calcineurin inhibitor and methotrexate. These receptors all come from a male patient in his forties or fifties who received an allogeneic stem cell transplant from an unrelated donor, was CMV-positive, and had chronic GVHD only. The graft donor may be the source of some T cells.

This clone was detected once. This chain uses TRBV5-6 with TRBJ1-1; D not certain. V was shortened by 1 base and J by 7 bases, with 11 bases between the two germline ends. Germline CDR1 reads SGHDT; CDR2 reads YYEEEE. This CDR3 is built from 13 residues. The CDR3 bases are TGTGCCAGCAGCTTGACACGGGGTTTTGAAGCTTTCTTT. The encoded protein is CASSLTRGFEAFF.

The chain combines TRBV7-3 with TRBJ2-1; 8 bases align to TRBD2. The CDR3 spans 16 residues. The V and J ends lost 5 bases and 0 bases, in that order; junction bases with no gene match: 6. In germline, CDR1 is SGHTA, CDR2 FQGTGA. The CDR3 DNA reads as TGTGCCAGCAGCCTAAGGGGGACTAGCTCCTACAATGAGCAGTTCTTC. As protein: CASSLRGTSSYNEQFF.

CDR3 coding DNA: TGTGCCAGCAGTCCCAGGGACAGCTACGAGCAGTACTTC. Protein product: CASSPRDSYEQYF. The rearrangement joins TRBV6-5 to TRBJ2-7; the match to TRBD1 covers 7 bases. The CDR3 consists of 13 residues. Trimming took 5 bases from V and 3 from J; bases not matched to a gene: 4. Germline V gives CDR1 MNHEY, CDR2 SVGAGI.

This clone was seen more than once but under ten times. The chain links TRBV6-5 to TRBJ2-7, with 7 bases identical to TRBD2. The ends lost 2 bases at V and 6 bases at J; junction bases unmatched: 10. The CDR3 contains 15 residues. CDR1 and CDR2 from the germline V gene are MNHEY and SVGAGI. CDR3 sequence: CASSYTSGVPSEQYF. In DNA, the CDR3 is TGTGCCAGCAGTTACACAAGCGGGGTTCCTAGCGAGCAGTACTTC.

This clone showed up just once. V and J are TRBV2 and TRBJ1-1; a weak D match, TRBD1 (5 bases). The CDR3 totals 14 residues. V was clipped by 6 bases and J by 1 base, with 12 bases between them. CDR1 SNHLY and CDR2 FYNNEI come from the germline V gene. This CDR3 is CASRVGHSNTEAFF. The CDR3 DNA sequence: TGTGCCAGCAGGGTAGGACACTCGAACACTGAAGCTTTCTTT.

V is TRBV6-5 and J is TRBJ2-3; TRBD2 matches 9 bases. The CDR3 loop spans 15 amino acids. Trimming at V came to 8 bases and at J to 4 bases, leaving 10 bases not matched to a gene. Germline V lookup: CDR1 MNHEY, CDR2 SVGAGI. The CDR3 sequence: CASVKAGGGADTQYF. The CDR3 bases are TGTGCCAGCGTAAAAGCGGGGGGAGGGGCAGATACGCAGTATTTT.

This sequence joins TRBV28 and TRBJ1-1; D gene ambiguous. The CDR3 length is 14 residues. Germline-derived CDR1 and CDR2 are MDHEN and SYDVKM. Trimming pared 7 bases from V and 5 bases from J, leaving 17 bases between. CDR3 region: CASTELIMETEAFF. As DNA, the CDR3 is TGTGCCAGCACCGAACTTATCATGGAGACTGAAGCTTTCTTT.

The chain is built from TRBV11-2 and TRBJ2-5; 9 bases line up with TRBD2. The DNA end is a closer match to TRBJ2-7, so the J assignment may be wrong. The CDR3 contains 15 residues. Per the germline V gene, CDR1 is SGHAT and CDR2 is FQNNGV. The CDR3 loop reads CASSLGASGIYEQYF. The CDR3 DNA reads TGTGCCAGCAGCTTAGGGGCTAGCGGGATCTACGAGCAGTACTTC.

The J gene is TRBJ2-3, the V gene TRBV11-2; D gene uncertain. V shed 5 bases and J shed 4 bases, with 16 bases lying between them. CDR3 length equals 15 residues. Germline V gene sequence: CDR1 SGHAT, CDR2 FQNNGV. CDR3 protein: CASSPRINSADTQYF. The CDR3 nucleotides read TGTGCCAGCAGCCCCAGGATCAATTCCGCAGATACGCAGTATTTT.

The V gene is TRBV4-1, the J gene TRBJ2-6, with 9 bases lining up with TRBD2. This CDR3 comprises 18 residues. Unmatched junction bases numbered 6, after V lost 0 bases and J lost 3 bases. Germline V gene lookup returns CDR1 MGHRA and CDR2 YSYEKL. The CDR3 sequence: CASSQEVAGVVGANVLTF. DNA for the CDR3: TGCGCCAGCAGCCAAGAGGTAGCGGGAGTGGTTGGGGCCAACGTCCTGACTTTC.

The chain uses TRBV7-8 and TRBJ2-3; D gene ambiguous. Trimming took off 0 bases at V and 0 bases at J, with 13 bases between the two ends. CDR3 size: 17 residues. Germline V lookup: CDR1 SGHVS, CDR2 FQNEAQ. The CDR3 region is CASSLAFLTTSTDTQYF. CDR3 in DNA: TGTGCCAGCAGCTTAGCGTTCCTGACGACTAGCACAGATACGCAGTATTTT.

The rearrangement links TRBV5-1 to TRBJ2-5; 8 positions agree with TRBD1. Unmatched junction bases numbered 13, after V lost 6 bases and J lost 3 bases. Looked up from germline, CDR1 is SGHRS and CDR2 is YFSETQ. The CDR3 contains 16 residues. This CDR3 reads CASMQLGTGAKETQYF. The DNA of the CDR3 is TGCGCCAGCATGCAATTGGGGACAGGAGCCAAAGAGACCCAGTACTTC.

This clone has a single count. This CDR3 reads CASSMGQGDGYTF. CDR3 coding DNA: TGTGCCAGTAGTATGGGACAGGGGGATGGCTACACCTTC. The chain is built from TRBV19 and TRBJ1-2, with TRBD1 matching 11 bases. The germline gives CDR1 LNHDA, CDR2 SQIVND (reference sequence). Trimming took 3 bases from V and 6 from J; bases not matched to a gene: 0. This CDR3 region has 13 residues.

The chain is built from TRBV11-3 and TRBJ2-5; 7 nucleotides agree with TRBD2. Germline CDR1 is SGHNT and CDR2 is YENEEA. The CDR3 is 15 amino acids. Unmatched junction bases numbered 9, after V lost 5 bases and J lost 3 bases. The CDR3 coding sequence is TGTGCCAGCAGCCGAAGTTATGCGGGGGAAGAGACCCAGTACTTC. Translated: CASSRSYAGEETQYF.

This clone was seen only once. The chain recombines TRBV19 with TRBJ1-1; 7 bases map to TRBD1. V shed 5 bases, J shed 2 bases, and the junction held 8 bases outside the gene matches. This CDR3 contains 15 residues. Germline V gene sequence: CDR1 LNHDA, CDR2 SQIVND (reference sequence). The CDR3 spells CASSRRDRPNTEAFF. CDR3 DNA sequence: TGTGCCAGTAGTCGAAGGGACAGACCTAACACTGAAGCTTTCTTT.

The chain carries TRBV6-1 and TRBJ2-7; D gene uncertain. V lost 7 bases and J 0 bases, leaving 16 bases between the germline ends. Germline loops: CDR1 MNHNS, CDR2 SASEGT. This CDR3 is built from 15 residues. For the CDR3, the DNA is TGTGCCAGCAAGGCTTCAGGCCTTAGCTCCTACGAGCAGTACTTC. Protein product: CASKASGLSSYEQYF.

The CDR3 DNA follows: TGTGCCAGCAGTGACGTGAGCGGGAGTTCCTACAATGAGCAGTTCTTC. It is translated as CASSDVSGSSYNEQFF. The gene calls are TRBV6-4 and TRBJ2-1; 8 positions match TRBD2. Losses at the gene ends were 2 bases for V and 1 base for J; bases not matched to a gene: 4. The CDR3 is 16 amino acids. Per germline, CDR1 MRHNA and CDR2 SNTAGT.

This chain joins TRBV19 and TRBJ2-7; 9 bases are a match to TRBD2. V shed 3 bases, J shed 0 bases, and the junction held 3 bases outside the gene matches. CDR3 length: 15 residues. The germline V gene has CDR1 LNHDA and CDR2 SQIVND (reference sequence). CDR3 residues: CASSIGSGSSYEQYF. DNA of the CDR3: TGTGCCAGTAGTATCGGTAGCGGGAGCTCCTACGAGCAGTACTTC.

This rearrangement joins TRBV4-1 to TRBJ2-7; the D gene is possibly TRBD2 (5 bases). Germline-derived CDR1 and CDR2 are MGHRA and YSYEKL. This CDR3 comprises 12 residues. Trimming cost V 2 bases and J 4 bases, with 6 bases left between them. CDR3 region: CASSQRGYEQYF. For the CDR3, the DNA is TGCGCCAGCAGCCAACGGGGTTACGAGCAGTACTTC.

The chain links TRBV13 to TRBJ2-5; TRBD2 agrees at 8 bases. The better agreement between TRBJ2-7 and the DNA end casts doubt on the J call. The CDR3 spans 18 residues. Germline V lookup: CDR1 PRHDT, CDR2 FYEKMQ (reference sequence). Here the CDR3 DNA reads TGTGCCAGCAGCTTATCGGCCAAACTAGCGGACCTCTCCTACGAGCAGTACTTC. Translation gives CASSLSAKLADLSYEQYF.

Remarks on this clone: Other DNA variants within this sample encode the same CDR3. This chain uses TRBV12-5 with TRBJ1-2, with a tentative D call TRBD1 (6 bases). Germline CDR1 LGHNT, CDR2 FRNRAP. V lost 6 bases and J lost 6, with 17 bases in between. The CDR3 spans 14 residues. CDR3 in DNA: TGTGCTAGTGGAGCCGCCACAGGGACGGATGGCTACACCTTC. Its translation is CASGAATGTDGYTF.

The chain uses TRBV5-1 and TRBJ2-7; D perhaps matches TRBD1 (6 bases). V lost 0 bases to trimming and J lost 5 bases, with 6 bases between them. Germline loops: CDR1 SGHRS, CDR2 YFSETQ. The CDR3 has 12 amino acids. The CDR3 protein is CASSLDRDEQYF. CDR3 nucleotides: TGCGCCAGCAGCTTGGACAGGGACGAGCAGTACTTC. Supplemented by reference TRBV5-1 and TRBJ2-7, the full variable domain reads KAGVTQTPRYLIKTRGQQVTLSCSPISGHRSVSWYQQTPGQGLQFLFEYFSETQRNKGNFPGRFSGRQFSNSRSEMNVSTLELGDSALYLCASSLDRDEQYFGPGTRLTVT.

V usage is TRBV11-3 and J usage is TRBJ2-1, with 11 positions matching TRBD2. Trimming took 3 bases from V and 4 from J; bases not matched to a gene: 2. CDR1 and CDR2 from the germline V gene are SGHNT and YENEEA. This CDR3 region has 15 residues. CDR3 protein: CASSFLAGGYNEQFF. The CDR3 DNA sequence: TGTGCCAGCAGCTTTCTAGCGGGGGGTTACAATGAGCAGTTCTTC. Looking up the rest from reference TRBV11-3 and TRBJ2-1 gives the full variable domain: EAGVVQSPRYKIIEKKQPVAFWCNPISGHNTLYWYLQNLGQGPELLIRYENEEAVDDSQLPKDRFSAERLKGVDSTLKIQPAELGDSAVYLCASSFLAGGYNEQFFGPGTRLTVL.

This clone has only one observation. The chain joins TRBV13 to TRBJ2-5; tentatively, D is TRBD1 (6 bases). V was cut by 5 bases and J by 1 base, with 11 bases left in between. The germline gives CDR1 PRHDT, CDR2 FYEKMQ (reference sequence). The CDR3 spans 14 residues. The CDR3 nucleotides read TGTGCCAGCAGCCCCCGACAGGCCCAAGAGACCCAGTACTTC. Translation gives CASSPRQAQETQYF.

The count of this clone is one. V gene TRBV11-3 combines with J gene TRBJ2-7, with D perhaps matching TRBD2 (6 bases). The germline V and J ends were trimmed by 3 bases and 7 bases, with 10 bases remaining between them. The CDR3 consists of 12 residues. Germline CDR1 and CDR2: SGHNT and YENEEA. CDR3 DNA sequence: TGTGCCAGCAGCTTGACCGGGACTGAGCAGTACTTC. Translation gives CASSLTGTEQYF.

This rearrangement joins TRBV29-1 to TRBJ1-5; the match to TRBD1 covers 7 bases. This CDR3 has 14 amino acids. Germline CDR1 SQVTM, CDR2 ANQGSEA. The V segment lost 5 bases and the J segment 4 bases; nucleotides outside the gene matches: 8. As DNA, the CDR3 is TGCAGCGTTTGGACAGGTGGTAAAAATCAGCCCCAGCATTTT. Translated: CSVWTGGKNQPQHF.